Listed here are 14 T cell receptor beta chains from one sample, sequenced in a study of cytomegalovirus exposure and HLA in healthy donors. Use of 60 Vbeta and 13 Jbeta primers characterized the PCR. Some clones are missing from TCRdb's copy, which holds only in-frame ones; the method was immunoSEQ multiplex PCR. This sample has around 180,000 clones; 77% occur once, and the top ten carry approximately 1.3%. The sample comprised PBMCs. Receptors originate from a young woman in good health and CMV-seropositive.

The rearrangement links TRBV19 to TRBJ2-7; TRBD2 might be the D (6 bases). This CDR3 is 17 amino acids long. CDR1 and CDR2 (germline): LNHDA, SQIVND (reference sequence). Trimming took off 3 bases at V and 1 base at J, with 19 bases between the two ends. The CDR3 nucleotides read TGTGCCAGTAGTATTGGGGCCTTTGGGGGGAGGTCCTACGAGCAGTACTTC. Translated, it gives CASSIGAFGGRSYEQYF. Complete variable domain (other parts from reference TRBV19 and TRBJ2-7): DGGITQSPKYLFRKEGQNVTLSCEQNLNHDAMYWYRQDPGQGLRLIYYSQIVNDFQKGDIAEGYSVSREKKESFPLTVTSAQKNPTAFYLCASSIGAFGGRSYEQYFGPGTRLTVT.

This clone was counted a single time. DNA for the CDR3: TGTGCCAGCAGCTTGGGGGAGGGTCAGCCCCAGCATTTT. It encodes CASSLGEGQPQHF. This rearrangement joins TRBV7-6 to TRBJ1-5, with a tentative D call TRBD1 (5 bases). V lost 3 bases, J lost 6 bases, and 9 bases lay in between. CDR1 and CDR2 (germline): SGHVS, FNYEAQ. CDR3 length: 13 residues.

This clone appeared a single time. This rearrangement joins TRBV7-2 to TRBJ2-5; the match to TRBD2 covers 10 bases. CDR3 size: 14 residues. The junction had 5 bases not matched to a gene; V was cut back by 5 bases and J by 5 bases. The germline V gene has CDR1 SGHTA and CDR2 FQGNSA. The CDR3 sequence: CASSRGLAVETQYF. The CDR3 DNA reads TGTGCCAGCAGCCGTGGACTAGCGGTGGAGACCCAGTACTTC. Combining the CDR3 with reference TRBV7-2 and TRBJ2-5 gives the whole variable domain GAGVSQSPSNKVTEKGKDVELRCDPISGHTALYWYRQSLGQGLEFLIYFQGNSAPDKSGLPSDRFSAERTGGSVSTLTIQRTQQEDSAVYLCASSRGLAVETQYFGPGTRLLVL.

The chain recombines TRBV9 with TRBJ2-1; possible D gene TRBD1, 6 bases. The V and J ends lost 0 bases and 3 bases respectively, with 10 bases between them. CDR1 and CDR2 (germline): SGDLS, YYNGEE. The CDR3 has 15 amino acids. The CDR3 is CASSVAGAYYNEQFF. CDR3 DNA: TGTGCCAGCAGCGTAGCAGGGGCTTACTACAATGAGCAGTTCTTC.

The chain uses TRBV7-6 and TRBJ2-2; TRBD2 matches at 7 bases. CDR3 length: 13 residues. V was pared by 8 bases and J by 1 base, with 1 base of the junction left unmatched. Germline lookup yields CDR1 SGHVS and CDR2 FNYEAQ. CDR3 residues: CASGGGNTGELFF. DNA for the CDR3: TGTGCCAGCGGCGGGGGGAACACCGGGGAGCTGTTTTTT.

CDR3 sequence: CASSLSRGPRGEQFF. The DNA for the CDR3 is TGTGCCAGCAGTTTATCGCGGGGTCCAAGGGGTGAGCAGTTCTTC. The chain joins TRBV28 to TRBJ2-1, with D perhaps matching TRBD2 (6 bases). The CDR3 is 15 residues long. Germline V gene sequence: CDR1 MDHEN, CDR2 SYDVKM. The V and J ends lost 1 base and 9 bases respectively, with 16 bases between them.

The CDR3 region has the DNA TGTGCCTGGTCCGGGACAGGGAGGCACTATGGCTACACCTTC. Translating gives CAWSGTGRHYGYTF. V is TRBV30 and J is TRBJ1-2; 9 bases are a match to TRBD1. This CDR3 comprises 14 residues. In germline, CDR1 is GTSNPN, CDR2 SVGIG (reference sequence). V shed 5 bases, J shed 3 bases, and the junction held 7 bases outside the gene matches.

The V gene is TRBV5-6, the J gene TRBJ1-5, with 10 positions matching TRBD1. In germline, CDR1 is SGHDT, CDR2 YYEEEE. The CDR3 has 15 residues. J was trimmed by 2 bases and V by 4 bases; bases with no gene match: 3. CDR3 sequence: CASSMDRGGNQPQHF. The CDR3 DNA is TGTGCCAGCAGCATGGACAGGGGGGGCAATCAGCCCCAGCATTTT.

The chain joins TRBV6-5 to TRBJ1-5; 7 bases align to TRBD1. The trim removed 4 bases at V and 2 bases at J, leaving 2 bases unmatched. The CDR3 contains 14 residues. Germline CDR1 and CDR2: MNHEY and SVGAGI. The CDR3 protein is CASSSDRGNQPQHF. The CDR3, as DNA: TGTGCCAGCAGTTCAGACAGGGGCAATCAGCCCCAGCATTTT.

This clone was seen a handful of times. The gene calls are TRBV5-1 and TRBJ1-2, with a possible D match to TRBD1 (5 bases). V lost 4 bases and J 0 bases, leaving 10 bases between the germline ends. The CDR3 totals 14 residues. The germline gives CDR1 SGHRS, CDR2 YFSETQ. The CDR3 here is CASSTSTANYGYTF. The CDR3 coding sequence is TGCGCCAGCAGCACCTCGACAGCTAACTATGGCTACACCTTC.

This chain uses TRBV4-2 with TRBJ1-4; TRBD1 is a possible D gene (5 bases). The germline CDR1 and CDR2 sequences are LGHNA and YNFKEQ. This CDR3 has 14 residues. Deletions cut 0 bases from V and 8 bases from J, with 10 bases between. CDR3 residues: CASSQEGEGEKLFF. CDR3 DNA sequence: TGTGCCAGCAGCCAAGAAGGGGAAGGCGAAAAACTGTTTTTT.

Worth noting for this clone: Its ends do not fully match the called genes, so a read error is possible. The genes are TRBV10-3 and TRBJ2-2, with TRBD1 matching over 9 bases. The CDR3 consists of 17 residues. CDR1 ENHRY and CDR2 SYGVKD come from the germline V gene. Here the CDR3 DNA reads TGTGCCATCAGTGGGGATTTTGGACAGGGGAACAACGGGGAGCTGTTTTTT. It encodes CAISGDFGQGNNGELFF.

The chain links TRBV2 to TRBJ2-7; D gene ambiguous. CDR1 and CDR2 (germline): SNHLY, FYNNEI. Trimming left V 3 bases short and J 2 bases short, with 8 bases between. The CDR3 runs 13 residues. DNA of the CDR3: TGTGCCAGCAGTGAGGCAGAAACCTACGAGCAGTACTTC. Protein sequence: CASSEAETYEQYF.

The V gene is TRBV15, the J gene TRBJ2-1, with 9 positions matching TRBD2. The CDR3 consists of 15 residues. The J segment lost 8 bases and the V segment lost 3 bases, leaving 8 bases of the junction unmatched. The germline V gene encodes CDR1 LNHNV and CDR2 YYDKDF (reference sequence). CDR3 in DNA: TGTGCCACCAGCAGCTGGACTAGCGAAATCGATGAGCAGTTCTTC. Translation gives CATSSWTSEIDEQFF.